This TCR beta chain was observed in a study of regulatory T cells in long-lasting Graves disease. TCR sequences were obtained from RNA taken from PBMCs. American Thyroid Association guidelines were used to diagnose Graves' disease. The V end lost 5 bases, the J end lost 6 bases, and 10 bases lay between the germline ends. The length of the CDR3 is 12 residues. Looked up from germline, CDR1 is DFQATT and CDR2 is SNEGSKA (reference sequence). TCRdb reprocessed the reads via MiXCR and lists one record per CDR3 protein. The sample lists approximately 800 distinct CDR3 sequences, about 80% occurring once. The V and J genes are TRBV20-1 and TRBJ1-4, with a tentative D call TRBD1 (6 bases). The material was peripheral blood mononuclear cells (PBMCs), obtained with antithyroid drug treatment, in newly diagnosed or persistent Graves disease (not recorded which). This clonotype originated in a middle-aged man with Graves disease. CDR3 region: CSAPRTDEKLFF. CDR3 in DNA: TGCAGTGCTCCCCGGACAGATGAAAAACTGTTTTTT.